The rows below give T cell receptor beta chains drawn from one sample of a study of blood T cell repertoires in COVID-19. Profiling relied on immunoSEQ multiplex PCR, and the TCRdb table lists in-frame clones only, not all of them. The table has under 150,000 clones, 88% seen once. Sequenced sample: peripheral blood. The receptors derive from a human donor in a cohort sampled during active COVID-19. Each CDR3 is given with its conserved first and last residue. D genes are given only for firm matches. The listing skips clone size in some rows; elsewhere it reads once, few, many or a size class.

cdr3_nt cdr3_aa d_call j_call v_call clone_size
TGTGCCACCAGCATACTAGCTGGGAATGAGCAGTTCTTC CATSILAGNEQFF . TRBJ2-1 TRBV15 .
TGTGCCAGTACCCCGTCCGCGGGGGAGACCCAGTACTTC CASTPSAGETQYF . TRBJ2-5 TRBV19 .
TGTGCCAGCAGCGGGACAGGGGATAATTCACCCCTCCACTTT CASSGTGDNSPLHF TRBD1 TRBJ1-6 TRBV9 .
TGTGCCAGCAGTTTAGGACATTTATACGAGCAGTACTTC CASSLGHLYEQYF . TRBJ2-7 TRBV28 few
TGTGCCAGCAGCCTGACGAGTGGCAGGCCCTATGGCTACACCTTC CASSLTSGRPYGYTF . TRBJ1-2 TRBV9 .
TGTGCCAGCAGCTATTTAGCGGGGGCTGGGACAGATACGCAGTATTTT CASSYLAGAGTDTQYF TRBD2 TRBJ2-3 TRBV5-6 .
TGTGCCAGCAGCGTCCGGGACACCGACTTTTCACCCCTCCACTTT CASSVRDTDFSPLHF . TRBJ1-6 TRBV7-9 .
TGTGTCAGAAGCTTAGCACGCACAGACTCCTACGAGCAGTACTTC CVRSLARTDSYEQYF . TRBJ2-7 TRBV7-5 once
TGTGCCAGCAGTAACTCCAGGGTGGTCGGTAATTCACCCCTCCACTTT CASSNSRVVGNSPLHF . TRBJ1-6 TRBV6-5 .
TGTGCCAGTAGTATAGTGGCAGGGGAGAACACCGGGGAGCTGTTTTTT CASSIVAGENTGELFF . TRBJ2-2 TRBV19 .
TGTGCCAGCAGCTTGAGCTGGCAGGGAGCTTTCTTT CASSLSWQGAFF . TRBJ1-1 TRBV13 .
TGTGCCAGCAGCTTAAGCAGGACAGGGGCCGACGAGCAGTACTTC CASSLSRTGADEQYF TRBD1 TRBJ2-7 TRBV7-2 .
TGTGCCAGCAGTTACTCCCGACTGACAGGGGGGATCAATCAGCCCCAGCATTTT CASSYSRLTGGINQPQHF TRBD1 TRBJ1-5 TRBV6-2/TRBV6-3 few